Following are 30 T cell receptor beta chains from one sample sequenced in a study of identical twins. TCRdb used MiXCR to reprocess the 5' RACE reads, holding one entry per CDR3 protein. The sample holds some 500,000 distinct CDR3 sequences; approximately 9.6% are singletons and the top ten take 2.5% to 3.5%. Separately, the same data were catalogued under a study of yellow fever vaccine responses in identical twins.

Sequencing input: PBMCs. All receptors derive from a woman aged 18-30 years in good health.

Points on this clonotype: This sequence may be a read error, since a much larger clone differs from it by one base. This rearrangement joins TRBV10-3 to TRBJ2-5; 8 bases match TRBD1. The CDR3 is 14 residues long. Germline CDR1 reads ENHRY; CDR2 reads SYGVKD. The junction had 7 bases not matched to a gene; V was cut back by 2 bases and J by 8 bases. The CDR3 sequence: CAISEPGTGDTQYF. The DNA for the CDR3 is TGTGCCATCAGTGAGCCTGGGACAGGAGATACCCAGTACTTC.

The chain uses TRBV12-3 or TRBV12-4 and TRBJ2-5, with 10 positions matching TRBD1. Trimming cost V 1 base and J 9 bases; bases outside gene matches: 5. This CDR3 is 14 amino acids long. CDR3: CASSLGQGAGAQYF. DNA of the CDR3: TGTGCCAGCAGTTTAGGACAGGGGGCCGGGGCCCAGTACTTC.

The V gene is TRBV16, the J gene TRBJ1-4; D remains unclear. The CDR3 runs 12 residues. Trimming shortened V by 2 bases and J by 4 bases, and 2 bases separated the two germline ends. The germline gives CDR1 KGHSY, CDR2 FQNENV. The CDR3 sequence: CASSQNNEKLFF. Written as DNA, the CDR3 is TGTGCCAGCAGCCAAAATAATGAAAAACTGTTTTTT.

This clonotype has a count of ten or more. The chain uses TRBV20-1 and TRBJ1-3; D ambiguous. There are 13 residues in the CDR3. In germline, CDR1 is DFQATT, CDR2 SNEGSKA (reference sequence). V was clipped by 5 bases and J by 2 bases, with 10 bases between them. CDR3 nucleotide sequence: TGCAGTGCTCTGAAAACTACTGGAAACACCATATATTTT. Amino acids: CSALKTTGNTIYF.

The gene calls are TRBV29-1 and TRBJ2-6; 8 bases line up with TRBD2. This CDR3 is 16 amino acids long. Unmatched junction bases numbered 6, after V lost 4 bases and J lost 1 base. The V gene's germline CDR1 is SQVTM and CDR2 ANQGSEA. The CDR3 nucleotides read TGCAGCGTTGGGGGTACGGGGGGGTCTGGGGCCAACGTCCTGACTTTC. It translates to CSVGGTGGSGANVLTF.

This clonotype was seen a few times. V gene TRBV15 combines with J gene TRBJ2-3; 7 bases fit TRBD1. Trimming took 0 bases from V and 9 from J; bases not matched to a gene: 3. Looked up from germline, CDR1 is LNHNV and CDR2 is YYDKDF (reference sequence). This CDR3 comprises 13 residues. Written as DNA, the CDR3 is TGTGCCACCAGCAGAGATAGGGGGCCCACGCAGTATTTT. Protein: CATSRDRGPTQYF.

This clonotype came up a few times. This chain uses TRBV6-2 or TRBV6-3 with TRBJ2-2; D is uncertain. Looked up from germline, CDR1 is MNHEY and CDR2 is SVGEGT. Between the trimmed V and J ends, which lost 4 bases and 5 bases, there was a span of 11 bases. The CDR3 extends over 14 amino acids. The CDR3 protein is CASSSTSETGELFF. The CDR3 bases are TGTGCCAGCAGTTCTACCTCAGAGACCGGGGAGCTGTTTTTT.

This sequence joins TRBV2 and TRBJ2-3, with 8 bases that match TRBD2. This CDR3 comprises 16 residues. V lost 6 bases to trimming and J lost 4 bases; unmatched junction nucleotides: 12. The germline V gene has CDR1 SNHLY and CDR2 FYNNEI. CDR3 sequence: CASSHTRTSLADTQYF. As DNA, the CDR3 is TGTGCCAGCAGCCACACTCGGACTAGCTTGGCAGATACGCAGTATTTT.

The chain uses TRBV4-3 and TRBJ2-1; D possibly corresponds to TRBD2 (6 bases). The ends were cut back, 2 bases at V and 2 bases at J, with 16 bases in the middle. The V gene's germline CDR1 is LGHNA and CDR2 YSLEER. The CDR3 totals 17 residues. This CDR3 is CASSQHLARGTYNEQFF. CDR3 nucleotide sequence: TGCGCCAGCAGCCAACACCTGGCGCGGGGTACCTACAATGAGCAGTTCTTC.

Only a few counts were recorded for this clonotype. The CDR3 reads CASSPLTRGEQFF. CDR3 coding DNA: TGTGCCAGCAGCCCGCTGACTAGGGGGGAGCAGTTCTTC. The rearrangement links TRBV7-2 to TRBJ2-1, with D perhaps being TRBD1 or TRBD2 (6 bases each). The CDR3 has 13 amino acids. Trimming removed 5 bases from V and 10 bases from J, with 15 bases in between. In germline, CDR1 is SGHTA, CDR2 FQGNSA. Supplemented by reference TRBV7-2 and TRBJ2-1, the full variable domain reads GAGVSQSPSNKVTEKGKDVELRCDPISGHTALYWYRQSLGQGLEFLIYFQGNSAPDKSGLPSDRFSAERTGGSVSTLTIQRTQQEDSAVYLCASSPLTRGEQFFGPGTRLTVL.

J is TRBJ2-1 and V is TRBV7-2; TRBD2 matches 7 bases. The CDR3 sequence is 16 residues long. Trimming took 5 bases from V and 6 from J; bases not matched to a gene: 13. CDR1 and CDR2 (germline): SGHTA, FQGNSA. The CDR3 region is CASSPILGEGGNEQFF. The CDR3 DNA sequence: TGTGCCAGCAGCCCGATTTTGGGGGAGGGCGGCAATGAGCAGTTCTTC.

The chain recombines TRBV20-1 with TRBJ2-2, with unresolved D. Germline CDR1 is DFQATT and CDR2 is SNEGSKA (reference sequence). This CDR3 is built from 13 residues. V shed 5 bases and J shed 5 bases, with 12 bases lying between them. The CDR3 sequence: CSAGPVGTGELFF. CDR3 DNA: TGCAGTGCTGGCCCCGTGGGGACCGGGGAGCTGTTTTTT.

CDR3 amino acids: CAISDPRLNEKLFF. CDR3 in DNA: TGTGCCATCAGTGATCCCAGGTTGAATGAAAAACTGTTTTTT. The rearrangement links TRBV10-3 to TRBJ1-4, with unresolved D. The V end was cut by 3 bases, the J end by 5 bases, with 10 bases between. CDR1 and CDR2 (germline): ENHRY, SYGVKD. The CDR3 sequence is 14 residues long.

In this sample, this clonotype turned up a few times. The genes are TRBV23-1 and TRBJ2-2; the D gene is possibly TRBD1 (5 bases). TRBV23-1 belongs to the ORF category, with a function that is uncertain. The CDR3 consists of 14 residues. Trimming cost V 2 bases and J 4 bases, with 8 bases left between them. The CDR3 sequence is CASSQPGFTGELFF. DNA for the CDR3: TGCGCCAGCAGTCAACCAGGGTTCACCGGGGAGCTGTTTTTT.

In this sample, this clonotype turned up a few times. This CDR3 reads CASSLLAGAWNEQFF. In DNA, the CDR3 is TGTGCCAGCAGCTTACTAGCGGGGGCTTGGAATGAGCAGTTCTTC. The rearrangement uses TRBV27 and TRBJ2-1; 11 positions match TRBD2. Per the germline V gene, CDR1 is MNHEY and CDR2 is SMNVEV (reference sequence). The CDR3 has 15 amino acids. V was clipped by 6 bases and J by 7 bases; unmatched bases: 8.

This clonotype was observed many times. The chain recombines TRBV12-3 or TRBV12-4 with TRBJ2-7; 12 nucleotides agree with TRBD2. V shed 6 bases and J 0 bases; nucleotides not matched to a gene: 6. The CDR3 spans 16 residues. The CDR3: CASRPGLAGSSYEQYF. In DNA, the CDR3 is TGTGCCAGCAGACCAGGACTAGCGGGAAGCTCCTACGAGCAGTACTTC.

This clonotype appeared a few times. CDR3 sequence reads: CASSVEGSGTKADTQYF. The CDR3 coding sequence is TGTGCCAGCAGCGTAGAAGGTAGCGGGACTAAGGCAGATACGCAGTATTTT. V usage is TRBV9 and J usage is TRBJ2-3; 8 bases map to TRBD2. This CDR3 is built from 17 residues. The V and J ends lost 0 bases and 4 bases, in that order; junction bases with no gene match: 10. CDR1 and CDR2 (germline): SGDLS, YYNGEE.

The chain combines TRBV10-3 with TRBJ2-3; TRBD2 is a possible D gene (5 bases). Trimming stripped 6 bases from V and 3 bases from J, with 7 bases between. The germline V gene has CDR1 ENHRY and CDR2 SYGVKD. The CDR3 consists of 12 residues. The CDR3 DNA follows: TGTGCCATCAGGGGAGATACAGATACGCAGTATTTT. Translating gives CAIRGDTDTQYF.

The rearrangement uses TRBV2 and TRBJ2-4; 12 bases fit TRBD2. V lost 6 bases to trimming and J lost 6 bases; unmatched junction nucleotides: 6. The CDR3 is 15 amino acids. Germline CDR1 reads SNHLY; CDR2 reads FYNNEI. DNA of the CDR3: TGTGCCAGCAGGGTATTACTAGCGGGGGGAAACATTCAGTACTTC. Translated, it gives CASRVLLAGGNIQYF. The full variable domain, rest sourced from reference TRBV2 and TRBJ2-4, is EPEVTQTPSHQVTQMGQEVILRCVPISNHLYFYWYRQILGQKVEFLVSFYNNEISEKSEIFDDQFSVERPDGSNFTLKIRSTKLEDSAMYFCASRVLLAGGNIQYFGAGTRLSVL.

This chain joins TRBV7-2 and TRBJ2-6; TRBD1 might be the D (5 bases). V gave up 5 bases and J gave up 2 bases, with 16 bases separating them. Germline lookup yields CDR1 SGHTA and CDR2 FQGNSA. The CDR3 extends over 17 amino acids. This chain's CDR3 is CASSQGFGAAGANVLTF. Written as DNA, the CDR3 is TGTGCCAGCAGCCAGGGCTTTGGGGCCGCTGGGGCCAACGTCCTGACTTTC. Combining the CDR3 with reference TRBV7-2 and TRBJ2-6 gives the whole variable domain GAGVSQSPSNKVTEKGKDVELRCDPISGHTALYWYRQSLGQGLEFLIYFQGNSAPDKSGLPSDRFSAERTGGSVSTLTIQRTQQEDSAVYLCASSQGFGAAGANVLTFGAGSRLTVL.

V and J are TRBV11-2 and TRBJ2-2; 10 bases match TRBD2. Germline CDR1 is SGHAT and CDR2 is FQNNGV. This CDR3 region has 19 residues. V lost 1 base and J lost 6; bases outside the gene matches: 14. The DNA for the CDR3 is TGTGCCAGCAGCTTAGGGTTCAGGTCGCTAGCGGGAGTAGCCGGGGAGCTGTTTTTT. Encoded protein: CASSLGFRSLAGVAGELFF.

The table lists this clonotype with a few counts. The V and J genes are TRBV20-1 and TRBJ2-5; 8 nucleotides align to TRBD1. CDR1 and CDR2 from the germline V gene are DFQATT and SNEGSKA (reference sequence). Trimming at V came to 1 base and at J to 6 bases, leaving 1 base not matched to a gene. CDR3 length: 12 amino acids. CDR3 DNA: TGCAGTGCTAGAGGGACAGGGAAGACCCAGTACTTC. Protein sequence: CSARGTGKTQYF.

This clonotype turned up a few times. CDR3 sequence: CASSLMNISYEQYF. CDR3 in DNA: TGTGCCAGCAGTTTGATGAATATATCCTACGAGCAGTACTTC. The rearrangement uses TRBV6-2 or TRBV6-3 and TRBJ2-7; D call uncertain. The V end lost 4 bases, the J end lost 1 base, and 11 bases lay between the germline ends. The CDR3 spans 14 residues. Germline-derived CDR1 and CDR2 are MNHEY and SVGEGT.

This sequence joins TRBV27 and TRBJ2-5; the match to TRBD2 covers 7 bases. V gave up 0 bases and J gave up 3 bases; unmatched junction bases: 7. This CDR3 contains 16 residues. The germline V gene has CDR1 MNHEY and CDR2 SMNVEV (reference sequence). This chain's CDR3 is CASSLSPGTTEETQYF. The CDR3 nucleotides are TGTGCCAGCAGTTTATCGCCCGGGACTACTGAAGAGACCCAGTACTTC.

This clonotype was seen ten or more times. The chain recombines TRBV4-2 with TRBJ2-7; TRBD1 or TRBD2 may be the D gene (6 bases each). The CDR3 runs to 14 residues. Germline-derived CDR1 and CDR2 are LGHNA and YNFKEQ. V was trimmed by 0 bases and J by 5 bases, leaving 11 bases between them. CDR3 DNA: TGTGCCAGCAGCCAAGAACCAGGGGAGGACGAGCAGTACTTC. It yields the protein CASSQEPGEDEQYF.

This clonotype was counted between two and nine times. This CDR3 reads CSAKLPGETQYF. CDR3 DNA sequence: TGCAGTGCTAAACTGCCCGGAGAGACCCAGTACTTC. V and J are TRBV20-1 and TRBJ2-5, with D uncertain. Trimming pared 4 bases from V and 4 bases from J, leaving 10 bases between. Germline assignment: CDR1 DFQATT and CDR2 SNEGSKA (reference sequence). The length of the CDR3 is 12 residues.

This chain uses TRBV5-1 with TRBJ2-1, with a possible D match to TRBD1 (5 bases). The germline V and J ends were trimmed by 2 bases and 10 bases, with 10 bases remaining between them. The CDR3 is made up of 12 amino acids. Germline V CDR1 and CDR2: SGHRS, YFSETQ. This CDR3 is CASSLQEYEQFF. Here the CDR3 DNA reads TGCGCCAGCAGCTTACAGGAGTACGAGCAGTTCTTC.

The CDR3 DNA follows: TGCAGCGTTGAAGTACAGACAAACACCGGGGAGCTGTTTTTT. Amino acids: CSVEVQTNTGELFF. The gene calls are TRBV29-1 and TRBJ2-2; D not resolved. Germline values: CDR1 SQVTM, CDR2 ANQGSEA. V was trimmed by 1 base and J by 2 bases, leaving 8 bases between them. This CDR3 spans 14 amino acids.

This clonotype occurred many times. The chain employs TRBV5-1 and TRBJ2-1; D is unresolved. The germline CDR1 and CDR2 sequences are SGHRS and YFSETQ. The CDR3 consists of 15 residues. Trimming removed 0 bases from V and 0 bases from J, with 7 bases in between. The CDR3 coding sequence is TGCGCCAGCAGCTTGGAGTGGAGCTCCTACAATGAGCAGTTCTTC. Amino acid sequence: CASSLEWSSYNEQFF.

Concerning this clonotype: A much bigger clone sits one base away, suggesting this may be a read error. The chain couples TRBV12-3 or TRBV12-4 to TRBJ2-4, with D possibly being TRBD1 (5 bases). There are 14 residues in the CDR3. CDR3 sequence reads: CASRPAGSKTIQYF. Written as DNA, the CDR3 is TGTGCCAGCAGACCCGCAGGGTCCAAAACCATTCAGTACTTC.